The 4 T cell receptor beta chains listed next were all sequenced from one sample in a study of blood T cell repertoires in COVID-19. The table came from immunoSEQ multiplex PCR; TCRdb's copy has only in-frame clones and leaves some out. The table records tens of thousands of clones, roughly 90% of them present only once. Source material: peripheral blood. All receptors derive from a man in his sixties with active COVID-19.

V is TRBV10-2 and J is TRBJ2-7, with D maybe TRBD2 (6 bases). Deletions cut 6 bases from V and 2 bases from J, with 17 bases between. The CDR3 loop spans 15 amino acids. CDR1 and CDR2 from the germline V gene are WSHSY and SAAADI. The DNA of the CDR3 is TGCGCCAGCAGGAGGGAGGTAGCGAACGCCTACGAGCAGTACTTC. Its protein is CASRREVANAYEQYF.

This clone appeared once. This chain uses TRBV5-1 with TRBJ2-2; a possible D gene is TRBD2 (5 bases). The CDR3 runs to 16 residues. V lost 0 bases and J 2 bases, leaving 11 bases between the germline ends. Germline CDR1 SGHRS, CDR2 YFSETQ. The CDR3 sequence: CASSLVRTVNTGELFF. CDR3 bases: TGCGCCAGCAGCTTGGTTAGGACTGTAAACACCGGGGAGCTGTTTTTT.

This rearrangement joins TRBV3-1 (or the pseudogene TRBV3-2) to TRBJ1-6; 11 nucleotides align to TRBD1. J gave up 11 bases and V 0 bases, and 6 bases lay outside the gene matches. Germline assignment: CDR1 LGHDT and CDR2 YNNKEL (reference sequence). The CDR3 runs 16 residues. CDR3 protein: CASSQEGTGGFAPLHF. Written as DNA, the CDR3 is TGTGCCAGCAGCCAAGAGGGGACAGGGGGTTTTGCACCCCTCCACTTT.

This chain connects TRBV19 to TRBJ1-2; possible D gene TRBD1, 5 bases. This CDR3 contains 14 residues. CDR1 and CDR2 (germline): LNHDA, SQIVND (reference sequence). Deletions cut 10 bases from V and 2 bases from J, with 17 bases between. The CDR3 DNA reads as TGTGCCACCGATACCCCGGGGGGAAACTATGGCTACACCTTC. It specifies CATDTPGGNYGYTF.